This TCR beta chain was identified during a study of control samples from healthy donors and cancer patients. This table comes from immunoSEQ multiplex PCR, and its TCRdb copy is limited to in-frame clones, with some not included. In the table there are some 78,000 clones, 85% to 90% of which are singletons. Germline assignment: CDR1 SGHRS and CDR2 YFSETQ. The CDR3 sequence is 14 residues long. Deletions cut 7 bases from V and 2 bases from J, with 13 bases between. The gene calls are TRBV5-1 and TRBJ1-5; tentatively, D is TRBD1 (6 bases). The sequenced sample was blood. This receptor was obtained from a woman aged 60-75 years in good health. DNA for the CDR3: TGCGCCAGCTCGAGGGGGGATGGCAATCAGCCCCAGCATTTT. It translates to CASSRGDGNQPQHF. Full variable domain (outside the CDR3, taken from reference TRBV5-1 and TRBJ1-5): KAGVTQTPRYLIKTRGQQVTLSCSPISGHRSVSWYQQTPGQGLQFLFEYFSETQRNKGNFPGRFSGRQFSNSRSEMNVSTLELGDSALYLCASSRGDGNQPQHFGDGTRLSIL.